This T cell receptor (beta chain) originates from a study of T cell repertoires in cytomegalovirus infection. Whole-study context: In public TCR beta signatures, there were indications of both CMV infection and matching HLA type.

This clonotype was observed at least ten times. TCRdb reanalysed the reads using MiXCR and keeps one entry per CDR3 protein. In the table there are more than 200,000 distinct CDR3 sequences, 8% to 9.5% of which are singletons. This clonotype was obtained from a human donor in good health (CMV status not recorded). Some clones in this sample may be carry-over from other donors' samples. Sequenced input: PBMCs.

CDR3 protein: CASSPLTNQPQHF. CDR3 in DNA: TGTGCCAGCAGTCCACTGACCAATCAGCCCCAGCATTTT. The chain employs TRBV12-3 or TRBV12-4 and TRBJ1-5; D is unresolved. The CDR3 sequence is 13 residues long. Trimming shortened V by 5 bases and J by 3 bases, and 8 bases separated the two germline ends.